The 22 T cell receptor beta chains listed next were all sequenced from one sample in a study of memory CD4+ T cells and cytomegalovirus serostatus. Single viable CD3+CD4+CD8-CD45RO+ cells were sorted as the memory CD4+ T cells. TCRdb's table, derived via immunoSEQ multiplex PCR, lists solely in-frame clones and lacks some. The sample shows roughly 76,000 clones, roughly three quarters of them seen only once. Sequenced input: memory CD4+ T cells from blood. Receptors were obtained from an adult in good health and CMV-seropositive.

The chain links TRBV29-1 to TRBJ2-1, with TRBD2 matching over 7 bases. The CDR3 loop spans 13 amino acids. Germline V CDR1 and CDR2: SQVTM, ANQGSEA. With V trimmed by 8 bases and J by 10 bases, 14 bases remained unmatched. The CDR3 coding sequence is TGCAGCTCCCGGCGGGAGATACAGGACGAGCAGTTCTTC. As protein: CSSRREIQDEQFF.

The chain links TRBV7-2 to TRBJ2-2; no clear D. The germline gives CDR1 SGHTA, CDR2 FQGNSA. Trimming removed 6 bases from V and 0 bases from J, with 14 bases in between. CDR3 length equals 16 residues. CDR3 sequence: CASRPAGLSNTGELFF. In nucleotides, the CDR3 is TGTGCCAGCAGGCCGGCCGGCCTTTCGAACACCGGGGAGCTGTTTTTT.

This chain connects TRBV7-2 to TRBJ1-4; 7 nucleotides line up with TRBD1. J was trimmed by 0 bases and V by 5 bases; bases with no gene match: 6. Germline CDR1 SGHTA, CDR2 FQGNSA. The CDR3 sequence is 16 residues long. CDR3 DNA: TGTGCCAGCAGCCCCAGGACAGGCGCAACTAATGAAAAACTGTTTTTT. Translating gives CASSPRTGATNEKLFF.

This chain connects TRBV30 to TRBJ1-1; D might be TRBD1 (5 bases). The length of the CDR3 is 13 residues. Germline CDR1 GTSNPN, CDR2 SVGIG (reference sequence). Trimming stripped 4 bases from V and 1 base from J, with 10 bases between. The CDR3 nucleotides read TGTGCCTGGAACGGGGACTCGAACACTGAAGCTTTCTTT. Translation: CAWNGDSNTEAFF.

V usage is TRBV10-1 and J usage is TRBJ2-7; D is undetermined. The CDR3 spans 13 residues. Trimming cost V 7 bases and J 0 bases, with 10 bases left between them. Germline lookup yields CDR1 WNHNN and CDR2 SYGVQD (reference sequence). The CDR3 nucleotides read TGCGCCAGCAACCAGTTCCCCTCCTACGAGCAGTACTTC. Protein product: CASNQFPSYEQYF.

The J gene is TRBJ1-1, the V gene TRBV7-6; the D gene is possibly TRBD1 (5 bases). The CDR3 contains 15 residues. V lost 2 bases, J lost 3 bases, and 13 bases lay in between. Germline CDR1 reads SGHVS; CDR2 reads FNYEAQ. CDR3 sequence (DNA): TGTGCCAGCAGCTTAAACGGGGGATGGGACACTGAAGCTTTCTTT. It specifies CASSLNGGWDTEAFF.

This clone was detected only once. The chain links TRBV7-2 to TRBJ2-1; 8 bases line up with TRBD1. Germline loops: CDR1 SGHTA, CDR2 FQGNSA. The CDR3 is made up of 16 amino acids. V gave up 3 bases and J gave up 9 bases; unmatched junction bases: 13. DNA of the CDR3: TGTGCCAGCAGCTTTAGGCAGGGGGCAGCGGTAGGTGAGCAGTTCTTC. Its protein is CASSFRQGAAVGEQFF.

This clone came up a few times. This sequence joins TRBV2 and TRBJ1-2; D is ambiguous. This CDR3 contains 12 residues. Germline assignment: CDR1 SNHLY and CDR2 FYNNEI. Deletions cut 6 bases from V and 4 bases from J, with 9 bases between. DNA for the CDR3: TGTGCCAGCAGCGGCAGTCGCTATGGCTACACCTTC. Protein: CASSGSRYGYTF.

This chain links TRBV9 with TRBJ2-1; D is unresolved. V lost 4 bases, J lost 0 bases, and 14 bases lay in between. Germline CDR1 reads SGDLS; CDR2 reads YYNGEE. The CDR3 is 16 residues long. The CDR3 nucleotides are TGTGCCAGCAGCCCACACAGTCCTCGCTCCTACAATGAGCAGTTCTTC. Its translation: CASSPHSPRSYNEQFF.

This clone was counted a few times. The genes are TRBV19 and TRBJ2-4; D is unclear. The CDR3 has 12 residues. The ends were cut back, 4 bases at V and 1 base at J, with 2 bases in the middle. The germline V gene has CDR1 LNHDA and CDR2 SQIVND (reference sequence). The CDR3 nucleotides read TGTGCCAGTAGTAGGGCCAAAAACATTCAGTACTTC. It specifies CASSRAKNIQYF. Full variable domain (missing parts from reference TRBV19 and TRBJ2-4): DGGITQSPKYLFRKEGQNVTLSCEQNLNHDAMYWYRQDPGQGLRLIYYSQIVNDFQKGDIAEGYSVSREKKESFPLTVTSAQKNPTAFYLCASSRAKNIQYFGAGTRLSVL.

This clone was counted between two and nine times. In nucleotides, the CDR3 is TGTGCCAGCAGCTTACTTAGGAGGACTGAAGCTTTCTTT. Translating gives CASSLLRRTEAFF. The chain carries TRBV11-2 and TRBJ1-1, with D uncertain. V was clipped by 2 bases and J by 5 bases, with 9 bases between them. The CDR3 runs 13 residues. CDR1 and CDR2 (germline): SGHAT, FQNNGV. The full variable domain, in which reference TRBV11-2 and TRBJ1-1 provide the parts outside the CDR3, is EAGVAQSPRYKIIEKRQSVAFWCNPISGHATLYWYQQILGQGPKLLIQFQNNGVVDDSQLPKDRFSAERLKGVDSTLKIQPAKLEDSAVYLCASSLLRRTEAFFGQGTRLTVV.

As to this clone: The sample has other DNA sequences that encode this CDR3 too. The chain is built from TRBV14 and TRBJ1-6; D ambiguous. V lost 1 base to trimming and J lost 0 bases, with 10 bases between them. This CDR3 is built from 17 residues. The germline gives CDR1 SGHDN, CDR2 FVKESK. The CDR3 DNA sequence: TGTGCCAGCAGCCAAGGCGGGAGGAGCTCCTATAATTCACCCCTCCACTTT. This gives the protein CASSQGGRSSYNSPLHF.

The V call is TRBV6-1, the J call TRBJ2-5; 9 bases align to TRBD1. With 0 bases clipped from V and 3 bases from J, the junction kept 14 bases outside the gene matches. The CDR3 spans 19 residues. Germline CDR1 is MNHNS and CDR2 is SASEGT. CDR3 bases: TGTGCCAGCAGTGAAGCAGGTCTGCAGAGGACAGGGGTCGAAGAGACCCAGTACTTC. This codes for CASSEAGLQRTGVEETQYF.

V is TRBV27 and J is TRBJ1-5; TRBD1 agrees at 7 bases. The V gene end was trimmed by 6 bases and the J gene end by 11 bases; junction bases not matched to a gene: 10. This CDR3 spans 13 amino acids. The V gene's germline CDR1 is MNHEY and CDR2 SMNVEV (reference sequence). CDR3 sequence (DNA): TGTGCCAGCAGGCTTACAGGGGAAGTCGCCCAGCATTTT. Its translation: CASRLTGEVAQHF.

The genes are TRBV6-1 and TRBJ1-6; the match to TRBD1 covers 7 bases. CDR3 size: 14 residues. The germline V gene has CDR1 MNHNS and CDR2 SASEGT. V lost 5 bases, J lost 8 bases, and 6 bases stayed unmatched. Here the CDR3 reads CASSRTGDDSPLHF. The DNA for the CDR3 is TGTGCCAGCAGTCGCACAGGGGATGATTCACCCCTCCACTTT.

This sequence joins TRBV9 and TRBJ2-1; D tentatively fits TRBD1 or TRBD2 (6 bases each). In germline, CDR1 is SGDLS, CDR2 YYNGEE. V shed 0 bases and J shed 2 bases, with 9 bases lying between them. The CDR3 is made up of 15 amino acids. CDR3 in DNA: TGTGCCAGCAGCGTAGAAGGGGGGCCCTACAATGAGCAGTTCTTC. Protein sequence: CASSVEGGPYNEQFF.

This clone was counted only a few times. The chain carries TRBV2 and TRBJ1-1; D not certain. The germline V and J ends were trimmed by 6 bases and 1 base, with 15 bases remaining between them. There are 15 residues in the CDR3. Germline CDR1 SNHLY, CDR2 FYNNEI. CDR3 sequence reads: CASRPSVRSNTEAFF. The CDR3 region has the DNA TGTGCCAGCAGGCCCTCGGTCAGATCGAACACTGAAGCTTTCTTT.

V and J are TRBV5-1 and TRBJ2-5, with TRBD1 identical over 7 bases. The germline CDR1 and CDR2 sequences are SGHRS and YFSETQ. V was pared by 4 bases and J by 2 bases, with 8 bases of the junction left unmatched. This CDR3 comprises 15 residues. The CDR3 loop is CASSGRTGRQETQYF. CDR3 DNA: TGCGCCAGCAGCGGAAGGACAGGCCGACAAGAGACCCAGTACTTC.

This chain links TRBV4-2 with TRBJ2-5; maybe TRBD2 (5 bases). This CDR3 contains 14 residues. V was shortened by 6 bases and J by 3 bases, with 14 bases between the two germline ends. CDR1 and CDR2 from the germline V gene are LGHNA and YNFKEQ. This CDR3 is CASSAEEREETQYF. CDR3 nucleotides: TGTGCCAGCAGTGCGGAGGAACGGGAAGAGACCCAGTACTTC.

Here the CDR3 reads CASSLGVMETQYF. The CDR3 DNA reads TGTGCCAGCAGCTTAGGGGTGATGGAGACCCAGTACTTC. The chain is built from TRBV11-3 and TRBJ2-5; unclear D gene. V lost 1 base and J 5 bases, leaving 8 bases between the germline ends. The CDR3 runs to 13 residues. CDR1 SGHNT and CDR2 YENEEA come from the germline V gene. The variable domain in full, with the rest retrieved from reference TRBV11-3 and TRBJ2-5, is EAGVVQSPRYKIIEKKQPVAFWCNPISGHNTLYWYLQNLGQGPELLIRYENEEAVDDSQLPKDRFSAERLKGVDSTLKIQPAELGDSAVYLCASSLGVMETQYFGPGTRLLVL.

V usage is TRBV10-1 and J usage is TRBJ1-5; D is unresolved. V was trimmed by 7 bases and J by 0 bases, leaving 10 bases between them. The length of the CDR3 is 14 residues. CDR1 and CDR2 (germline): WNHNN, SYGVQD (reference sequence). The CDR3 loop is CASMGAYSNQPQHF. The DNA of the CDR3 is TGCGCCAGCATGGGAGCCTATAGCAATCAGCCCCAGCATTTT.

The V call is TRBV30, the J call TRBJ1-4; D is unclear. Trimming shortened V by 0 bases and J by 1 base, and 6 bases separated the two germline ends. The germline CDR1 and CDR2 sequences are GTSNPN and SVGIG (reference sequence). The CDR3 has 14 amino acids. The CDR3 sequence is CAWSVFGTNEKLFF. CDR3 sequence (DNA): TGTGCCTGGAGTGTATTTGGAACTAATGAAAAACTGTTTTTT. Combining the CDR3 with reference TRBV30 and TRBJ1-4 gives the whole variable domain SQTIHQWPATLVQPVGSPLSLECTVEGTSNPNLYWYRQAAGRGLQLLFYSVGIGQISSEVPQNLSASRPQDRQFILSSKKLLLSDSGFYLCAWSVFGTNEKLFFGSGTQLSVL.